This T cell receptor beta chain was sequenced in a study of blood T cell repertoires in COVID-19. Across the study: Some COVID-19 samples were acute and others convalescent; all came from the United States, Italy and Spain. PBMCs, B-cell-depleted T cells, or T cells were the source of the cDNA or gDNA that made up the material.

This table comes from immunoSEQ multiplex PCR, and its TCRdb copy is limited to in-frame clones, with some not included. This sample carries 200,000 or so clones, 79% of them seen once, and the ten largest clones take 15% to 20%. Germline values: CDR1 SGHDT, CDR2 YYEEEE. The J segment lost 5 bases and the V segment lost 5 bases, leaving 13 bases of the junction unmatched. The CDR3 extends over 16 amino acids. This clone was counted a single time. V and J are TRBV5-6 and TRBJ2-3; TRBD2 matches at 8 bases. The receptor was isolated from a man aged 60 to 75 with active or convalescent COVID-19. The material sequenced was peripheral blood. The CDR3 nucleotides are TGTGCCAGCAGACACGTCTTTCGGGGGGGAAGAGATACGCAGTATTTT. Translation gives CASRHVFRGGRDTQYF.